The rows below give T cell receptor beta chains drawn from one sample of a study of technical replicates of blood from a few donors. The repertoire was sequenced with immunoSEQ multiplex PCR; TCRdb's copy has only in-frame clones and lacks some. Found here are 84,000 or so clones, roughly 94% of them singletons; the top ten hold approximately 0.24%. The sequencing input was T cells isolated from PBMCs. The receptors derive from a human donor in good health. Each CDR3 is given with its conserved first and last residue. Size is omitted from some rows. Given values are once, few, many or a class for expanded clones.

v_call	j_call	clone_size	cdr3_aa
TRBV6-5	TRBJ2-7	-	CASSYSNPDEQYF
TRBV28	TRBJ1-2	-	CASSLTPGLRLGYTF
TRBV5-1	TRBJ2-3	once	CASSFQRWVCDTQYF
TRBV19	TRBJ1-4	-	CASSMSATNEKLFF
TRBV5-1	TRBJ2-3	-	CASSGGQPTDTQYF
TRBV27	TRBJ2-1	-	CASSFFGNPAGGVNEQFF
TRBV4-1	TRBJ2-7	few	CASSQVGTGGYEQYF
TRBV19	TRBJ1-1	-	CATLGADKNTEAFF
TRBV19	TRBJ1-1	-	CASIAGRFAFF
TRBV7-9	TRBJ1-1	-	CASSPGRGLGAFF
TRBV5-1	TRBJ2-7	-	CASSLVTGVSYEQYF
TRBV7-8	TRBJ2-1	-	CASSLSGTGFYNEQFF
TRBV5-4	TRBJ2-5	once	CASSSREGIGETQYF
TRBV2	TRBJ1-4	-	CASSEWRTNEKLFF
TRBV5-6	TRBJ1-2	-	CASSYSPRLDYGYTF
TRBV15	TRBJ2-1	-	CATSTVDRNNEQFF
TRBV7-9	TRBJ1-1	-	CASSSSVAEAFF
TRBV5-1	TRBJ1-2	once	CASSLALTGGKSYGYTF
TRBV6-6	TRBJ1-1	-	CASTVAGMNTEAFF
TRBV4-1	TRBJ1-1	-	CASSQDKREAFF
TRBV11-3	TRBJ2-3	-	CASSSYNWWQGDFRDTQYF
TRBV2	TRBJ1-5	-	CASRVEGGSQPQHF
TRBV15	TRBJ2-3	once	CATSSTGRSDTQYF
TRBV2	TRBJ1-1	-	CASRETGANTEAFF
TRBV7-6	TRBJ2-5	-	CASSLGAGRRQETQYF
TRBV5-4	TRBJ2-6	-	CASGGSGANVLTF
TRBV2	TRBJ2-5	-	CASREGTGQETQYF
TRBV2	TRBJ1-4	-	CASTDDRARGEKLFF
TRBV27	TRBJ2-1	-	CASSSGLDIEQFF
TRBV19	TRBJ1-4	-	CASRNPPGATNEKLFF
TRBV19	TRBJ1-1	-	CASSIDRRKGLDTEAFF
TRBV10-1	TRBJ1-4	-	CASSSTGTGFGEKLFF
TRBV25-1	TRBJ2-1	-	CASRAQRGGTHNEQFF
TRBV6-5	TRBJ1-1	-	CASSQSGNNEAFF
TRBV7-9	TRBJ2-7	-	CASSRGQAGEQYF
TRBV9	TRBJ2-2	-	CASSVGSFRETGELFF
TRBV2	TRBJ1-1	-	CASTVGQGVRAFF
TRBV7-9	TRBJ1-4	-	CASSPRGKPTGGEKLFF
TRBV5-6	TRBJ2-5	-	CASSRLGFSGTQETQYF
TRBV7-8	TRBJ1-1	-	CASPGTNTEAFF
TRBV5-1	TRBJ2-5	-	CASSLGDSTQETQYF
TRBV7-9	TRBJ1-1	-	CASSWGEGAEAFF
TRBV5-4	TRBJ1-2	-	CASSLEEARGYTF
TRBV28	TRBJ1-6	-	CASSSGEARSPLHF
TRBV2	TRBJ1-5	-	CASSNTGLGNQPQHF
TRBV5-1	TRBJ2-7	-	CASRLDFNYEQYF
TRBV29-1	TRBJ2-7	-	CSVEASGRSYEQYF
TRBV7-8	TRBJ2-7	-	CASSLFGTGPYEQYF
TRBV11-1	TRBJ2-5	-	CASSLGTSGSFSWETQYF
TRBV5-1	TRBJ2-1	once	CASTPRTGGVNEQFF
TRBV18	TRBJ1-4	-	CASSPPGSQLFF
TRBV2	TRBJ2-1	-	CASSRGQGPYNEQFF
TRBV6-6	TRBJ2-5	-	CASWTGGGETQYF
TRBV30	TRBJ2-2	-	CAWSVSIAGENTGELFF
TRBV9	TRBJ1-3	-	CASSVAAGENTIYF
TRBV27	TRBJ2-7	-	CASSFPPGSLNEQYF
TRBV19	TRBJ1-1	-	CASKIRTGEAFF
TRBV28	TRBJ2-7	-	CASTPVAGPYEQYF
TRBV6-6	TRBJ2-2	-	CASSPGTGELFF
TRBV27	TRBJ1-5	-	CASSLRGGRQPQHF